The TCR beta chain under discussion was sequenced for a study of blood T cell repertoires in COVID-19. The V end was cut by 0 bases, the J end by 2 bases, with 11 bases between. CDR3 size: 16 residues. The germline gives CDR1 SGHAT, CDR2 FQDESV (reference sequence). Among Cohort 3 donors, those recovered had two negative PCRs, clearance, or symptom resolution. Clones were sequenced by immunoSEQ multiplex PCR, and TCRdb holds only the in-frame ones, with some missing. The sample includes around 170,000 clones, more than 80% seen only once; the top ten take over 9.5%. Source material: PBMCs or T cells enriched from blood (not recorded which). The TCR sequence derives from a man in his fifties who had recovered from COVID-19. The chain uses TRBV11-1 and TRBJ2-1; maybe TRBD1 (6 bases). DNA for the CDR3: TGTGCCAGCAGCTTAGCGGGACAAGTAGCCTACAATGAGCAGTTCTTC. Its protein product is CASSLAGQVAYNEQFF.